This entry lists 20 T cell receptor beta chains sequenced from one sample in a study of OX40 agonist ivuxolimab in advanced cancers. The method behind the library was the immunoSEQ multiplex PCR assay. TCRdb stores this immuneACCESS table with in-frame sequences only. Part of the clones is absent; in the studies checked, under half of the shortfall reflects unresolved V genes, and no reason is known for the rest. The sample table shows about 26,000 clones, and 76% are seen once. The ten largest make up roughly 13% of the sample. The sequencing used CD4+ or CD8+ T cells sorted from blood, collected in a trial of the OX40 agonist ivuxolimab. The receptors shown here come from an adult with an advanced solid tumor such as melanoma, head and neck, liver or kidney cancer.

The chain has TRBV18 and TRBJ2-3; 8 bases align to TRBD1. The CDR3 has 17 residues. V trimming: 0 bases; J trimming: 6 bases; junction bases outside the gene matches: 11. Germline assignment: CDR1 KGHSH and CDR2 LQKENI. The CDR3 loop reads CASSPPTGASGGDTQYF. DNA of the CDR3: TGTGCCAGCTCACCACCGACAGGGGCTTCAGGGGGGGATACGCAGTATTTT.

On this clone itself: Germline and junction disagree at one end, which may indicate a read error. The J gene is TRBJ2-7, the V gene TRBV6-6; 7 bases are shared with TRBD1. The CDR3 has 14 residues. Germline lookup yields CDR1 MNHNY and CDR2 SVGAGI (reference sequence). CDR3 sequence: CASTYGTASYEQYF. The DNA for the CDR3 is TGTGCCAGCACTTACGGGACAGCCTCCTACGAGCAGTACTTC.

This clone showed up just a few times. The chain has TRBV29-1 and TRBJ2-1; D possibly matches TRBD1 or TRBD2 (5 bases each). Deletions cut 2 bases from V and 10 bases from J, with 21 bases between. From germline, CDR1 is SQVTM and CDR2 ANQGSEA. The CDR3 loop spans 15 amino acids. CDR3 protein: CSVERGSLRGAEQFF. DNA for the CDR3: TGCAGCGTTGAAAGGGGTTCTTTAAGAGGGGCCGAGCAGTTCTTC.

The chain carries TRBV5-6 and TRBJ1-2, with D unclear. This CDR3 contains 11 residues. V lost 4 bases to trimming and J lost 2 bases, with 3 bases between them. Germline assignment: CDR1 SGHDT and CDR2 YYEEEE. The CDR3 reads CASSLNYGYTF. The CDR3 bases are TGTGCCAGCAGCCTGAACTATGGCTACACCTTC.

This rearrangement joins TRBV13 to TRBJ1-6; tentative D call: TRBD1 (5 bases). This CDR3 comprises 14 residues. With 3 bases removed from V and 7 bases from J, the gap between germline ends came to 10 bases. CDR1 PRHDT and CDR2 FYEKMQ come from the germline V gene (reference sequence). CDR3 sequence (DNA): TGTGCCAGCAGCTTGGGACTGAAAAATTCACCCCTCCACTTT. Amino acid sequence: CASSLGLKNSPLHF.

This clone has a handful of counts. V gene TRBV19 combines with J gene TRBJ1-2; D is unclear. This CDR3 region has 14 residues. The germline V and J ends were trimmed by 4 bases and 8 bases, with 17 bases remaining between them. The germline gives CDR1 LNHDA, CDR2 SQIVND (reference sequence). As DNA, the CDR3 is TGTGCCAGTAGTAAATTGACGGACCCCCGGGGCTACACCTTC. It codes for CASSKLTDPRGYTF. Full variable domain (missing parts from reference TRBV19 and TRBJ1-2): DGGITQSPKYLFRKEGQNVTLSCEQNLNHDAMYWYRQDPGQGLRLIYYSQIVNDFQKGDIAEGYSVSREKKESFPLTVTSAQKNPTAFYLCASSKLTDPRGYTFGSGTRLTVV.

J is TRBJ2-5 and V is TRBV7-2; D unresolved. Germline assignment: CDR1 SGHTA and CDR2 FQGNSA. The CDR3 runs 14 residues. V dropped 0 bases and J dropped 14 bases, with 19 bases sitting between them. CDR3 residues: CASSLADSVRRLYF. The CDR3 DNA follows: TGTGCCAGCAGCTTAGCCGACTCTGTTCGGCGCCTCTACTTC.

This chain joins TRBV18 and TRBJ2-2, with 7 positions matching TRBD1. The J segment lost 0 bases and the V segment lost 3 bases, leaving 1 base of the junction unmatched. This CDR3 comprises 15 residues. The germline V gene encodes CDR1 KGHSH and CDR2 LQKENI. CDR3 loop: CASSPGTANTGELFF. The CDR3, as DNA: TGTGCCAGCTCACCGGGGACAGCGAACACCGGGGAGCTGTTTTTT.

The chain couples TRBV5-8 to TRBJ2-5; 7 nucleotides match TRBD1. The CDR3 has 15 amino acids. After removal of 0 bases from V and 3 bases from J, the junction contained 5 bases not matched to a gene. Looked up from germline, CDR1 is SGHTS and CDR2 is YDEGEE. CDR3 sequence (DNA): TGTGCCAGCAGCTTGGGGACAGGAACAGAAGAGACCCAGTACTTC. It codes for CASSLGTGTEETQYF.

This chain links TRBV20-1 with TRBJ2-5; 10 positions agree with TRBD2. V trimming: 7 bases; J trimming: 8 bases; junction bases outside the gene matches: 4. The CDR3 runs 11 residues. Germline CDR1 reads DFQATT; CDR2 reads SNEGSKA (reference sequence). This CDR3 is CSEVAGGTQYF. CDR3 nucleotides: TGCAGTGAGGTAGCGGGGGGAACCCAGTACTTC.

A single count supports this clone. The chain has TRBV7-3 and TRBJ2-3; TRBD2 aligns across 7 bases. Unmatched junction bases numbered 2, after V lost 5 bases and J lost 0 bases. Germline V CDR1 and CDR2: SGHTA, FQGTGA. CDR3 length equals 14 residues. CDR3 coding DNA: TGTGCCAGCAGCCTAGCGGCTAGCACAGATACGCAGTATTTT. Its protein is CASSLAASTDTQYF.

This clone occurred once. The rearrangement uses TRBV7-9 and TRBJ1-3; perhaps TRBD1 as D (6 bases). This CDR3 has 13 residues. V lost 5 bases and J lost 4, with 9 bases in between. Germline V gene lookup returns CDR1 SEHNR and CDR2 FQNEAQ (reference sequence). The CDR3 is CASSRQVGNTIYF. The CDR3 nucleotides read TGTGCCAGCAGCCGACAGGTCGGAAACACCATATATTTT.

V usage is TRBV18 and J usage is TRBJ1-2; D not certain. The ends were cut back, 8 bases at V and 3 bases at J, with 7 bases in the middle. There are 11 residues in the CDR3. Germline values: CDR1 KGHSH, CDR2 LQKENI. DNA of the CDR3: TGTGCCAGCGGCCAGGACTATGGCTACACCTTC. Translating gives CASGQDYGYTF.

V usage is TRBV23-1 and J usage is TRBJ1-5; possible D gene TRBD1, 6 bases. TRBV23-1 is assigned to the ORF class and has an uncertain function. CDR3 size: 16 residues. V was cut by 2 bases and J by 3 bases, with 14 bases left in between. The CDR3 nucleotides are TGCGCCAGCAGTCAACGAGGCAGGGGACCCAATCAGCCCCAGCATTTT. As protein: CASSQRGRGPNQPQHF.

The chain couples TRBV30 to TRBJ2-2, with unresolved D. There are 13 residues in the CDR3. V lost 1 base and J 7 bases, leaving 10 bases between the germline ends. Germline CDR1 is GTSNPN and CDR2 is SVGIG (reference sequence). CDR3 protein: CAWSGSALGELFF. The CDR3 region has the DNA TGTGCCTGGAGTGGCAGCGCGCTCGGGGAGCTGTTTTTT.

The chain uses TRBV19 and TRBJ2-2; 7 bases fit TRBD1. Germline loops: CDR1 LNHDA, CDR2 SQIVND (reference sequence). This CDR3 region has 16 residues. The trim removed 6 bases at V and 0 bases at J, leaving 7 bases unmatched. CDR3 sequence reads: CASRVGQGANTGELFF. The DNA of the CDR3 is TGTGCCAGTAGGGTGGGGCAGGGGGCGAACACCGGGGAGCTGTTTTTT.

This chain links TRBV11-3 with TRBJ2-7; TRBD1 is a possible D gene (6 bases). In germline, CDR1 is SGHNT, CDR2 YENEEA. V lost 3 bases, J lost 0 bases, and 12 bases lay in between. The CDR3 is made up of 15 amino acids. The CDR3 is CASSLRTDNSYEQYF. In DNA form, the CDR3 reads TGTGCCAGCAGCTTGAGGACAGATAACTCCTACGAGCAGTACTTC.

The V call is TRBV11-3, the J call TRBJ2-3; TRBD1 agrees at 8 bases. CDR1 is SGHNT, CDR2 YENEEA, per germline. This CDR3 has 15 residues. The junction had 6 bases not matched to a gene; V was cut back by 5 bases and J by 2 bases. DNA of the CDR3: TGTGCCAGCAGCCTGAAACAGGGGGACACAGATACGCAGTATTTT. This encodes CASSLKQGDTDTQYF.

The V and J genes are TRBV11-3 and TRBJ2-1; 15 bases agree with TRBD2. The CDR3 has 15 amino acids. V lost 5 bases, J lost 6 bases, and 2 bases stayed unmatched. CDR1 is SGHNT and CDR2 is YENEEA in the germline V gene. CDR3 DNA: TGTGCCAGCAGCCAGGGACTAGCGGGGGGCAATGAGCAGTTCTTC. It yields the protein CASSQGLAGGNEQFF.

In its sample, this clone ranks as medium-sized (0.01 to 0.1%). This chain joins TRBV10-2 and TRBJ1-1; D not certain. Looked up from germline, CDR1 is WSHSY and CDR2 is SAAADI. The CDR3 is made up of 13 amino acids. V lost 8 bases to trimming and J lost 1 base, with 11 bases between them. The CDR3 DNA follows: TGCGCCAGCGTAATGGTATGGAACACTGAAGCTTTCTTT. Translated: CASVMVWNTEAFF.